One and the same sample provided the 31 T cell receptor beta chains below, sequenced in a study of cytomegalovirus exposure and HLA in healthy donors. The primer mix had 60 Vbeta and 13 Jbeta primers. Here immunoSEQ multiplex PCR was the method, and the copy in TCRdb shows in-frame clones only, minus some. The repertoire holds under 200,000 clones, with 82% as singletons. Sample: PBMCs. Receptors were obtained from a man between 45 and 60 years old in good health and CMV-seropositive.

The J gene is TRBJ1-1, the V gene TRBV28; D is uncertain. Between the trimmed V and J ends, which lost 2 bases and 0 bases, there was a span of 4 bases. CDR1 is MDHEN and CDR2 is SYDVKM in the germline V gene. There are 13 residues in the CDR3. CDR3 nucleotides: TGTGCCAGCAGTTTACCCGTGAACACTGAAGCTTTCTTT. It is translated as CASSLPVNTEAFF.

The rearrangement joins TRBV5-6 to TRBJ2-7; D may be TRBD2 (5 bases). The germline gives CDR1 SGHDT, CDR2 YYEEEE. The CDR3 totals 14 residues. V lost 2 bases and J 7 bases, leaving 16 bases between the germline ends. DNA of the CDR3: TGTGCCAGCAGCTTACGGAGGCACCCGGGGGAGCAGTACTTC. Encoded protein: CASSLRRHPGEQYF.

This clone was counted many times. The rearrangement uses TRBV5-1 and TRBJ1-1, with D tentatively TRBD1 (6 bases). Germline V gene data show CDR1 as SGHRS and CDR2 as YFSETQ. There are 15 residues in the CDR3. Trimming took 0 bases from V and 4 from J, leaving 13 bases between them. This chain's CDR3 is CASSLAPGGGTEAFF. The CDR3 coding sequence is TGCGCCAGCAGCTTGGCCCCGGGGGGCGGCACTGAAGCTTTCTTT.

The chain carries TRBV4-3 and TRBJ1-1, with a weak D call TRBD1 (6 bases). Germline CDR1 is LGHNA and CDR2 is YSLEER. The V end lost 0 bases, the J end lost 8 bases, and 16 bases lay between the germline ends. The CDR3 contains 15 residues. CDR3 in amino acids: CASSQDSSTGREAFF. DNA for the CDR3: TGCGCCAGCAGCCAAGATAGTTCAACAGGGCGAGAAGCTTTCTTT.

The gene calls are TRBV28 and TRBJ1-3; D perhaps matches TRBD1 (5 bases). The CDR3 consists of 17 residues. Germline V gives CDR1 MDHEN, CDR2 SYDVKM. V lost 5 bases to trimming and J lost 2 bases, with 19 bases between them. The CDR3 nucleotides read TGTGCCAGCAGTCCTCGCCAGGGTATGCGCCCTGGAAACACCATATATTTT. Encoded protein: CASSPRQGMRPGNTIYF. Full variable domain (remainder filled in from reference TRBV28 and TRBJ1-3): DVKVTQSSRYLVKRTGEKVFLECVQDMDHENMFWYRQDPGLGLRLIYFSYDVKMKEKGDIPEGYSVSREKKERFSLILESASTNQTSMYLCASSPRQGMRPGNTIYFGEGSWLTVV.

This sequence joins TRBV25-1 and TRBJ1-3, with TRBD1 identical over 8 bases. V shed 4 bases, J shed 1 base, and the junction held 9 bases outside the gene matches. This CDR3 comprises 17 residues. Germline CDR1 is MGHDK and CDR2 is SYGVNS. CDR3 sequence reads: CASSGGDRLRSGNTIYF. The CDR3 DNA reads TGTGCCAGCAGTGGTGGGGACAGGCTTCGATCTGGAAACACCATATATTTT.

The CDR3 coding sequence is TGTGCCAGCAGCTTAGAAGCGAGTCATGAGCAGTTCTTC. Translating it yields CASSLEASHEQFF. The chain uses TRBV7-9 and TRBJ2-1, with D unresolved. Germline V lookup: CDR1 SEHNR, CDR2 FQNEAQ (reference sequence). V gave up 1 base and J gave up 8 bases, with 9 bases separating them. The CDR3 length is 13 residues.

In DNA form, the CDR3 reads TGTGCCAGCAGTCGCGGACAGGGGCAACACGAGCAGTACTTC. It encodes CASSRGQGQHEQYF. This sequence joins TRBV7-9 and TRBJ2-7; TRBD1 agrees at 9 bases. Germline CDR1 is SEHNR and CDR2 is FQNEAQ (reference sequence). The CDR3 covers 14 residues. V shed 6 bases and J 5 bases; nucleotides not matched to a gene: 8.

This chain links TRBV19 with TRBJ2-1; TRBD2 aligns across 13 bases. The V gene's germline CDR1 is LNHDA and CDR2 SQIVND (reference sequence). J was trimmed by 4 bases and V by 2 bases; bases with no gene match: 2. There are 16 residues in the CDR3. The CDR3 bases are TGTGCCAGTAGTATACAACTAGCGGGAGGGTACAATGAGCAGTTCTTC. Protein: CASSIQLAGGYNEQFF. The entire variable domain, with the rest obtained from reference TRBV19 and TRBJ2-1, is as follows: DGGITQSPKYLFRKEGQNVTLSCEQNLNHDAMYWYRQDPGQGLRLIYYSQIVNDFQKGDIAEGYSVSREKKESFPLTVTSAQKNPTAFYLCASSIQLAGGYNEQFFGPGTRLTVL.

This clone ranks as large. Additional DNA sequences in this sample encode the identical CDR3. The chain is built from TRBV6-5 and TRBJ2-3; 8 bases line up with TRBD2. Germline CDR1 is MNHEY and CDR2 is SVGAGI. Trimming at V came to 5 bases and at J to 6 bases, leaving 7 bases not matched to a gene. The length of the CDR3 is 14 residues. The CDR3, as DNA: TGTGCCAGCAGTCCCGGACTAGCCTCCGATACGCAGTATTTT. Its translation: CASSPGLASDTQYF.

This clone was observed a handful of times. V gene TRBV7-6 combines with J gene TRBJ2-5, with D hard to call. Germline V gives CDR1 SGHVS, CDR2 FNYEAQ. Trimming removed 6 bases from V and 5 bases from J, with 7 bases in between. The CDR3 contains 11 residues. CDR3 nucleotide sequence: TGTGCCAGCAGGGAAGCGGAGACCCAGTACTTC. It codes for CASREAETQYF.

This clone was detected only once. The V gene is TRBV29-1, the J gene TRBJ1-2, with unresolved D. Germline V lookup: CDR1 SQVTM, CDR2 ANQGSEA. The CDR3 has 11 residues. The V gene lost 7 bases and the J gene lost 8 bases, with 14 bases spanning the gap. The CDR3 loop reads CSARFAGGYTF. The DNA of the CDR3 is TGCAGCGCCCGGTTTGCGGGCGGCTACACCTTC.

This chain joins TRBV28 and TRBJ2-3; the D is unclear. This CDR3 region has 14 residues. Germline V gene data show CDR1 as MDHEN and CDR2 as SYDVKM. V was pared by 6 bases and J by 4 bases, with 14 bases between. The CDR3 bases are TGTGCCAGCAGCCCAGCAGGCCAGTCAGATACGCAGTATTTT. It yields the protein CASSPAGQSDTQYF.

This clone was picked up a small number of times. The chain uses TRBV5-1 and TRBJ2-7, with TRBD1 matching over 10 bases. The CDR3 loop spans 21 amino acids. Losses at the gene ends were 4 bases for V and 1 base for J; bases not matched to a gene: 23. Germline CDR1 SGHRS, CDR2 YFSETQ. CDR3 sequence: CASSQRPSGQGRLAASYEQYF. The CDR3, as DNA: TGCGCCAGCAGCCAGCGACCCTCGGGACAGGGGCGTCTAGCGGCTTCCTACGAGCAGTACTTC.

In its sample, this clone was seen once. The rearrangement links TRBV6-5 to TRBJ1-5; unclear D gene. This CDR3 contains 16 residues. Trimming left V 0 bases short and J 0 bases short, with 9 bases between. In germline, CDR1 is MNHEY, CDR2 SVGAGI. CDR3 coding DNA: TGTGCCAGCAGTTACTCGAGTCCGAATAGCAATCAGCCCCAGCATTTT. Protein product: CASSYSSPNSNQPQHF.

The gene calls are TRBV6-5 and TRBJ2-7; weak D call: TRBD1 (5 bases). CDR3 size: 14 residues. Trimming removed 0 bases at V and 3 bases at J, with 9 bases between. Per the germline V gene, CDR1 is MNHEY and CDR2 is SVGAGI. The CDR3 DNA reads as TGTGCCAGCAGTTACTCGGGGCAGAACTACGAGCAGTACTTC. Its protein is CASSYSGQNYEQYF.

CDR3 protein: CASSSWRTSGSGDTQYF. CDR3 nucleotides: TGTGCCAGCAGCTCCTGGAGGACTAGCGGGAGTGGAGATACGCAGTATTTT. The chain combines TRBV9 with TRBJ2-3; 13 bases align to TRBD2. V trimming: 4 bases; J trimming: 5 bases; junction bases outside the gene matches: 10. The germline CDR1 and CDR2 sequences are SGDLS and YYNGEE. The CDR3 runs 17 residues.

The chain combines TRBV28 with TRBJ1-5; D remains ambiguous. CDR1 is MDHEN and CDR2 is SYDVKM in the germline V gene. Trimming left V 0 bases short and J 2 bases short, with 20 bases between. The CDR3 is made up of 19 amino acids. DNA of the CDR3: TGTGCCAGCAGTTTATGGAAGTCTGGTGGTGGCCGTCGCAATCAGCCCCAGCATTTT. Translated, it gives CASSLWKSGGGRRNQPQHF.

The chain carries TRBV11-2 and TRBJ2-2; D is undetermined. Looked up from germline, CDR1 is SGHAT and CDR2 is FQNNGV. The V end lost 6 bases, the J end lost 5 bases, and 7 bases lay between the germline ends. The CDR3 is 12 amino acids. DNA for the CDR3: TGTGCCAGCAGACTTTCGACCGGGGAGCTGTTTTTT. Its protein product is CASRLSTGELFF.

This clone was detected only once. CDR3 in amino acids: CAWSLTSGRDTQYF. CDR3 DNA: TGTGCCTGGAGCCTCACTAGCGGGAGAGATACGCAGTATTTT. The V call is TRBV30, the J call TRBJ2-3; TRBD2 matches at 11 bases. V dropped 3 bases and J dropped 5; count of bases not matched to a gene: 4. Germline assignment: CDR1 GTSNPN and CDR2 SVGIG (reference sequence). CDR3 length: 14 amino acids.

This clone showed up just once. This chain uses TRBV29-1 with TRBJ2-7; D is perhaps TRBD2 (6 bases). Germline CDR1 and CDR2: SQVTM and ANQGSEA. V lost 4 bases, J lost 2 bases, and 12 bases lay in between. The CDR3 has 13 amino acids. The CDR3 region has the DNA TGCAGCGTTGTAGGAGGGAGAACCTACGAGCAGTACTTC. This translates into CSVVGGRTYEQYF.

This clone was picked up one time. This chain joins TRBV5-6 and TRBJ1-3, with 10 bases matching TRBD1. This CDR3 region has 15 residues. After removal of 5 bases from V and 0 bases from J, the junction contained 2 bases not matched to a gene. The V gene's germline CDR1 is SGHDT and CDR2 YYEEEE. CDR3 in amino acids: CASRGTGVSGNTIYF. The CDR3 bases are TGTGCCAGCAGGGGGACAGGGGTCTCTGGAAACACCATATATTTT.

The V call is TRBV4-2, the J call TRBJ2-7, with D tentatively TRBD1 (6 bases). This CDR3 is 16 amino acids long. Germline CDR1 and CDR2: LGHNA and YNFKEQ. Trimming shortened V by 4 bases and J by 0 bases, and 16 bases separated the two germline ends. The DNA for the CDR3 is TGTGCCAGCAGCCTAGTATCCGGGACACCCTCCTACGAGCAGTACTTC. Residues: CASSLVSGTPSYEQYF.

The V gene is TRBV7-9, the J gene TRBJ2-5; 13 bases match TRBD2. The CDR3 contains 15 residues. Germline CDR1 is SEHNR and CDR2 is FQNEAQ (reference sequence). V was pared by 5 bases and J by 6 bases, with 6 bases of the junction left unmatched. The DNA of the CDR3 is TGTGCCAGCAGCCGCGGACTAGCGGGGGCTCAGACCCAGTACTTC. Its protein product is CASSRGLAGAQTQYF.

V usage is TRBV14 and J usage is TRBJ2-3; 8 positions agree with TRBD1. Trimming cost V 1 base and J 2 bases; bases outside gene matches: 5. The CDR3 extends over 16 amino acids. Germline V gene sequence: CDR1 SGHDN, CDR2 FVKESK. The DNA of the CDR3 is TGTGCCAGCAGCCAAGGGGCAGGGGGCCACACAGATACGCAGTATTTT. Its translation: CASSQGAGGHTDTQYF.

This clone was recorded once. This chain joins TRBV28 and TRBJ1-5; D not resolved. Germline CDR1 MDHEN, CDR2 SYDVKM. V was shortened by 7 bases and J by 3 bases, with 10 bases between the two germline ends. The CDR3 contains 13 residues. The CDR3 here is CASTWQDNQPQHF. CDR3 in DNA: TGTGCCAGCACCTGGCAGGACAATCAGCCCCAGCATTTT.

There are a few counts of this clone. The V call is TRBV6-6, the J call TRBJ2-7; no reliable D call. This CDR3 comprises 12 residues. Germline lookup yields CDR1 MNHNY and CDR2 SVGAGI (reference sequence). V was pared by 0 bases and J by 9 bases, with 9 bases between. The CDR3, as DNA: TGTGCCAGCAGTTACTCGATGGCAAGGCAGTACTTC. Its translation is CASSYSMARQYF.

V is TRBV5-6 and J is TRBJ2-7; 11 bases match TRBD1. The germline CDR1 and CDR2 sequences are SGHDT and YYEEEE. CDR3 length: 15 residues. V shed 5 bases and J 4 bases; nucleotides not matched to a gene: 8. The CDR3 nucleotides read TGTGCCAGCAGTCCAACCGGGACAGGGGGGTACGAGCAGTACTTC. Its protein product is CASSPTGTGGYEQYF.

The V call is TRBV6-5, the J call TRBJ2-7; D is ambiguous. Per the germline V gene, CDR1 is MNHEY and CDR2 is SVGAGI. The germline V and J ends were trimmed by 2 bases and 4 bases, with 12 bases remaining between them. The CDR3 loop spans 14 amino acids. The CDR3 DNA sequence: TGTGCCAGCAGTTACGTGCTATCGCCGTACGAGCAGTACTTC. Its protein is CASSYVLSPYEQYF.

This chain uses TRBV28 with TRBJ2-1; possible D gene TRBD1, 6 bases. Germline V gene lookup returns CDR1 MDHEN and CDR2 SYDVKM. The CDR3 extends over 16 amino acids. V was cut by 4 bases and J by 0 bases, with 13 bases left in between. The CDR3 reads CASSSPAGDSYNEQFF. In nucleotides, the CDR3 is TGTGCCAGCAGTTCCCCCGCAGGGGACTCCTACAATGAGCAGTTCTTC.

This clone was counted a single time. CDR3 region: CASIFAYDRVSGYTF. The CDR3 nucleotides are TGTGCCAGCATTTTCGCCTATGACAGGGTATCTGGCTACACCTTC. The chain carries TRBV6-5 and TRBJ1-2; 7 bases align to TRBD1. V lost 7 bases and J lost 7; bases outside the gene matches: 15. The CDR3 is made up of 15 amino acids. The germline gives CDR1 MNHEY, CDR2 SVGAGI.